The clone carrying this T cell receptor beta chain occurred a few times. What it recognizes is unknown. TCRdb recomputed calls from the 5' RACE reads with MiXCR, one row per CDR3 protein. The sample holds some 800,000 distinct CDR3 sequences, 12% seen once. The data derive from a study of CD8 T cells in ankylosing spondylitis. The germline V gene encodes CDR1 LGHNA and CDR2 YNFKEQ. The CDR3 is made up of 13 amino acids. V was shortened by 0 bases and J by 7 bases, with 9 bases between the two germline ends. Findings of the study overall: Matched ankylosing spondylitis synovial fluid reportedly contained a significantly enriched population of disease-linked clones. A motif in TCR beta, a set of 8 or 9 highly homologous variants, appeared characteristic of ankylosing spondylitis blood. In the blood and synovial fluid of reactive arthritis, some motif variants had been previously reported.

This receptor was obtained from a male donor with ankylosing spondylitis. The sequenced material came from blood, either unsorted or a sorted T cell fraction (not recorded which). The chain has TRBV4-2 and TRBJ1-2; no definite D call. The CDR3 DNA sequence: TGTGCCAGCAGCCAAGAACAGTTGCGTGGCTACACCTTC. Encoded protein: CASSQEQLRGYTF.